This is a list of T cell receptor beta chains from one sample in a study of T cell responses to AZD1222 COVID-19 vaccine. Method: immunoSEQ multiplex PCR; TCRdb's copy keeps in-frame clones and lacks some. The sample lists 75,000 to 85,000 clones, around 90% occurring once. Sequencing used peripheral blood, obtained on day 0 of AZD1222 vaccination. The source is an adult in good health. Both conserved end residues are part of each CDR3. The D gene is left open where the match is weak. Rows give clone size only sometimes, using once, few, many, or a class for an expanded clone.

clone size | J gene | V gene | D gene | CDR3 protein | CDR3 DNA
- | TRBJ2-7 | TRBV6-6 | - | CASSGFGAEQYF | TGTGCCAGCAGTGGGTTTGGTGCCGAGCAGTACTTC
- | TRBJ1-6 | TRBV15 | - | CATRAAGNNSPLHF | TGTGCCACAAGGGCGGCAGGGAACAATTCACCCCTCCACTTT
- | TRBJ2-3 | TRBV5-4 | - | CASSLAGPRPTDTQYF | TGTGCCAGCAGCTTGGCCGGCCCCCGGCCCACAGATACGCAGTATTTT
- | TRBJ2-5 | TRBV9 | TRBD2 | CASSPTPGGGSEETQYF | TGTGCCAGCAGCCCTACCCCGGGAGGAGGGAGTGAAGAGACCCAGTACTTC
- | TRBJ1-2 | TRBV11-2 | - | CASSLVPGADGYTF | TGTGCCAGCAGCTTAGTTCCGGGAGCAGACGGCTACACCTTC
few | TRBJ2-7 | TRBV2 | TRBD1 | CASGKVGDRVYEQYF | TGTGCCAGCGGAAAGGTGGGGGACAGAGTCTACGAGCAGTACTTC
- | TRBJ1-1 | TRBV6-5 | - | CASSSVTEAFF | TGTGCCAGCAGTTCGGTCACTGAAGCTTTCTTT
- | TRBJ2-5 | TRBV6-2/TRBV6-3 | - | CASSPRGWGTQYF | TGTGCCAGCAGTCCCCGCGGCTGGGGGACCCAGTACTTC
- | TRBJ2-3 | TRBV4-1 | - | CASRPSYNLQGTDTQYF | TGCGCCAGCAGACCAAGCTACAACCTACAGGGCACAGATACGCAGTATTTT
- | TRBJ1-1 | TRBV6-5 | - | CASTYRGGDTEAFF | TGTGCCAGCACCTACCGAGGGGGGGACACTGAAGCTTTCTTT
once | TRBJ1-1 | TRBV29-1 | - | CSVDIGQMNTEAFF | TGCAGCGTTGATATCGGCCAGATGAACACTGAAGCTTTCTTT
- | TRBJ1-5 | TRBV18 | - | CASSRGIGGNQPQHF | TGTGCCAGCTCACGCGGCATCGGGGGCAATCAGCCCCAGCATTTT
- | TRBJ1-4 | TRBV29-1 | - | CSVGRENEKLFF | TGCAGCGTTGGTCGGGAGAATGAAAAACTGTTTTTT
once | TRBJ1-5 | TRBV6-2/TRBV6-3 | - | CASSYGRQNQPQHF | TGTGCCAGCAGTTACGGGCGACAGAATCAGCCCCAGCATTTT
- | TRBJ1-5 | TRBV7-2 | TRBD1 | CASSTAKTGPQPQHF | TGTGCCAGCAGCACCGCAAAGACAGGGCCTCAGCCCCAGCATTTT
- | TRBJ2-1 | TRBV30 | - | CAWSGHSGEQFF | TGTGCCTGGAGTGGCCATAGCGGAGAGCAGTTCTTC
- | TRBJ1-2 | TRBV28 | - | CASSLPEMTYGYTF | TGTGCCAGCAGTTTACCAGAAATGACCTATGGCTACACCTTC
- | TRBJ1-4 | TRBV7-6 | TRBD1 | CASSFDRGNEKLFF | TGTGCCAGCAGCTTTGACAGGGGGAATGAAAAACTGTTTTTT
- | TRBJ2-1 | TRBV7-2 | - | CASSSGVGNEQFF | TGTGCCAGCAGCTCAGGGGTGGGGAATGAGCAGTTCTTC
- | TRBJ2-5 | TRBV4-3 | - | CASSQVLSQETQYF | TGCGCCAGCAGCCAAGTACTTTCCCAAGAGACCCAGTACTTC
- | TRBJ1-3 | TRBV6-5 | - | CASSYRVEGNTIYF | TGTGCCAGCAGTTACAGGGTAGAGGGAAACACCATATATTTT
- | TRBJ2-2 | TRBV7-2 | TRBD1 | CASSWGQGGNTGELFF | TGTGCCAGCAGCTGGGGACAGGGGGGAAACACCGGGGAGCTGTTTTTT
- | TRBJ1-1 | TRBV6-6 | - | CASSLRSFAFF | TGTGCCAGCAGCCTACGATCGTTCGCTTTCTTT
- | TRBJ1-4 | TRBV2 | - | CASSAGWGEKLFF | TGTGCCAGCAGTGCCGGGTGGGGTGAAAAACTGTTTTTT
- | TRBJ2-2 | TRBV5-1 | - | CASSLESQASTGELFF | TGCGCCAGCAGCTTGGAATCTCAGGCCAGCACCGGGGAGCTGTTTTTT
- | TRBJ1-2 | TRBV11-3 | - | CASSLGANYGYTF | TGTGCCAGCAGCCTCGGGGCAAACTATGGCTACACCTTC
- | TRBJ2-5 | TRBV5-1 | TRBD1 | CASSFGQGVQETQYF | TGCGCCAGCAGCTTTGGACAGGGGGTCCAAGAGACCCAGTACTTC
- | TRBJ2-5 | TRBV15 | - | CATSRVGETQYF | TGTGCCACCAGCAGAGTTGGCGAGACCCAGTACTTC
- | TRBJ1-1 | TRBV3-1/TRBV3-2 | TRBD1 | CASSPRDRLNTEAFF | TGTGCCAGCAGCCCCCGGGACAGGCTTAACACTGAAGCTTTCTTT
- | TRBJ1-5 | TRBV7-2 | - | CASSWTGEQPQHF | TGTGCCAGCAGTTGGACCGGTGAGCAGCCCCAGCATTTT
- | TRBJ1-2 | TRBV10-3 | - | CAISVGSANYGYTF | TGTGCCATCAGTGTCGGATCTGCTAACTATGGCTACACCTTC
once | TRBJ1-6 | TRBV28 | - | CASRGHQGRDSPLHF | TGTGCCAGCAGGGGCCATCAGGGGAGGGATTCACCCCTCCACTTT
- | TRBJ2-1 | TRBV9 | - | CASSALGQGQFF | TGTGCCAGCAGCGCCTTAGGACAAGGGCAGTTCTTC
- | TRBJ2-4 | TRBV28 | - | CASSGRIQYF | TGTGCCAGCAGCGGCAGGATTCAGTACTTC
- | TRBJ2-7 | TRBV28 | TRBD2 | CASSPPGLAKGEQYF | TGTGCCAGCAGCCCCCCGGGACTAGCGAAGGGGGAGCAGTACTTC
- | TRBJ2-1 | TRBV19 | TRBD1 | CASNQQGASYNEQFF | TGTGCCAGTAACCAACAGGGGGCTTCCTACAATGAGCAGTTCTTC
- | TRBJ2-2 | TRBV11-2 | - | CASEIERVTGELFF | TGTGCCAGCGAAATCGAGCGGGTCACCGGGGAGCTGTTTTTT
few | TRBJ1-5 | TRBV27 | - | CASSLGEGENQPQHF | TGTGCCAGCAGTTTAGGTGAGGGGGAAAATCAGCCCCAGCATTTT
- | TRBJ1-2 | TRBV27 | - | CASSFTGTKGYTF | TGTGCCAGCAGTTTTACGGGGACGAAGGGCTACACCTTC
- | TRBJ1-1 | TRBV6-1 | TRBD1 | CASSEAGTGRTEAFF | TGTGCCAGCAGTGAAGCAGGGACAGGGAGGACTGAAGCTTTCTTT
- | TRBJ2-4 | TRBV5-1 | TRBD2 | CASSFSGGRAGNIQYF | TGCGCCAGCAGCTTTTCCGGCGGGAGGGCCGGGAACATTCAGTACTTC
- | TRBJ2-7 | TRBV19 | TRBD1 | CASSAPGQAYEQYF | TGTGCCAGTAGTGCCCCGGGACAGGCTTACGAGCAGTACTTC
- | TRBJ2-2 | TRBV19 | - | CASSYLGGRRAGELFF | TGTGCCAGTAGTTACCTCGGTGGCAGGAGAGCCGGGGAGCTGTTTTTT
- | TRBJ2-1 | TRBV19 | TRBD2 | CATGTIEREFF | TGTGCCACCGGGACTATCGAAAGGGAGTTCTTC
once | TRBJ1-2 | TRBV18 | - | CASSPLGEADYGYTF | TGTGCCAGCTCACCACTCGGTGAGGCGGACTATGGCTACACCTTC